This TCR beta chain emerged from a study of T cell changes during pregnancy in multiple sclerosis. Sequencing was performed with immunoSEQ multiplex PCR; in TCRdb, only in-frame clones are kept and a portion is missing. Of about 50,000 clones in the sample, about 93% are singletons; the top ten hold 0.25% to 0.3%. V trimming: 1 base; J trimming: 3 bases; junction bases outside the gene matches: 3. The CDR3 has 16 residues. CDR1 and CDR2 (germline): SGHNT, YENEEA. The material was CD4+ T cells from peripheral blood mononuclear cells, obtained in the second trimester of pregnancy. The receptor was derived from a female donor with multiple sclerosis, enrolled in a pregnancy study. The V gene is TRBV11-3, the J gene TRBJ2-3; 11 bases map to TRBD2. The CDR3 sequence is CASSLVAGGPTDTQYF. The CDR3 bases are TGTGCCAGCAGCTTAGTAGCGGGGGGGCCGACAGATACGCAGTATTTT.